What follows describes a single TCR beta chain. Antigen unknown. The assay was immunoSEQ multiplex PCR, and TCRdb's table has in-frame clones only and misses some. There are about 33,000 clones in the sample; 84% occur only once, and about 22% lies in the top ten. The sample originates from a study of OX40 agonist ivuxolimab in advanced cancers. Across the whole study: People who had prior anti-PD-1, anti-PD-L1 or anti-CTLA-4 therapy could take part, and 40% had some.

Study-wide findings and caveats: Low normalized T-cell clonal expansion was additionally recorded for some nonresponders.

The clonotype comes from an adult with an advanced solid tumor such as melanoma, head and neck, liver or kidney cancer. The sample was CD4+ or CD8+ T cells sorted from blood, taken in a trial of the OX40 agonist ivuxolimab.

The DNA for the CDR3 is TGTGCCAGCAGCTTAAAGGCGGGAGACGGCGGGGAGCTGTTTTTT. This encodes CASSLKAGDGGELFF. The chain is built from TRBV7-9 and TRBJ2-2, with 7 bases fitting TRBD2. The V and J ends lost 2 bases and 7 bases, in that order; junction bases with no gene match: 7. Germline CDR1 is SEHNR and CDR2 is FQNEAQ (reference sequence). The CDR3 totals 15 residues.